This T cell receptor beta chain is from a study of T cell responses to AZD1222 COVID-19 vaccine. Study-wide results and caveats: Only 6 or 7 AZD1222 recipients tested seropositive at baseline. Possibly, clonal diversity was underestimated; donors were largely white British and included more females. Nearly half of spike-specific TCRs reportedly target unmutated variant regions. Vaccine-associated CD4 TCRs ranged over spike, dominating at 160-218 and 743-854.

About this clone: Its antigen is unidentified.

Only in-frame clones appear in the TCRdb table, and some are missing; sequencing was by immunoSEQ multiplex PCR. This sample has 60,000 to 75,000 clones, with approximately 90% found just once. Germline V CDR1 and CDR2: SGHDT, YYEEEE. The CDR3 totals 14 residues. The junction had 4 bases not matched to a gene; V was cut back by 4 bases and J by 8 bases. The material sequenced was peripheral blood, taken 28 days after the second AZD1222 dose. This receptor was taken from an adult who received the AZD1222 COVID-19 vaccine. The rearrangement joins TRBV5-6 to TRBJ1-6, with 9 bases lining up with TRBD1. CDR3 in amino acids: CASSQGQGYSPLHF. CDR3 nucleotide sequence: TGTGCCAGCAGCCAGGGACAGGGTTATTCACCCCTCCACTTT. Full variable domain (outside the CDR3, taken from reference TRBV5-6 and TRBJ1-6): DAGVTQSPTHLIKTRGQQVTLRCSPKSGHDTVSWYQQALGQGPQFIFQYYEEEERQRGNFPDRFSGHQFPNYSSELNVNALLLGDSALYLCASSQGQGYSPLHFGNGTRLTVT.